The 6 T cell receptor beta chains below come from one sample, sequenced in a study of early T cells in non-severe SARS-CoV-2 infection. TCRdb called the 5' RACE reads again in MiXCR, with one record for every CDR3 protein. The sample lists approximately 41,000 distinct CDR3 sequences, roughly 4.8% seen once, with around 16% in the top ten. The sequenced material came from whole blood. Every receptor here comes from an adult who was a healthcare worker with PCR-confirmed SARS-CoV-2 infection or an uninfected control (not recorded which).

This clonotype was detected many times. J is TRBJ1-1 and V is TRBV18; no reliable D call. Trimming took off 6 bases at V and 1 base at J, with 9 bases between the two ends. CDR3 size: 13 residues. Germline lookup yields CDR1 KGHSH and CDR2 LQKENI. The CDR3 DNA is TGTGCCAGCTCCGCTAATACGAACACTGAAGCTTTCTTT. Translation: CASSANTNTEAFF.

This clonotype came up many times. The chain uses TRBV4-2 and TRBJ2-1; 10 nucleotides agree with TRBD2. CDR1 and CDR2 (germline): LGHNA, YNFKEQ. J lost 7 bases, V lost 6 bases, and 12 bases had no gene match. The CDR3 consists of 16 residues. Here the CDR3 reads CASRRRAGGPFNEQFF. In DNA form, the CDR3 reads TGTGCCAGCAGGAGGCGAGCGGGGGGGCCTTTTAATGAGCAGTTCTTC.

This clonotype was counted ten times or more. The chain couples TRBV20-1 to TRBJ1-1; a possible D gene is TRBD1 (6 bases). Trimming removed 3 bases from V and 3 bases from J, with 11 bases in between. CDR3 size: 13 residues. Germline lookup yields CDR1 DFQATT and CDR2 SNEGSKA (reference sequence). CDR3 coding DNA: TGCAGTGCTAGGGACAGCTTATACACTGAAGCTTTCTTT. Its translation is CSARDSLYTEAFF.

The J gene is TRBJ2-2, the V gene TRBV12-3 or TRBV12-4; D may be TRBD2 (6 bases). V was trimmed by 7 bases and J by 2 bases, leaving 14 bases between them. The CDR3 spans 15 residues. The CDR3 spells CASIAGTSNTGELFF. The CDR3 nucleotides read TGTGCCAGCATTGCCGGGACTTCCAACACCGGGGAGCTGTTTTTT.

This clonotype was picked up many times. The V and J genes are TRBV20-1 and TRBJ2-5, with D perhaps matching TRBD2 (5 bases). CDR1 and CDR2 from the germline V gene are DFQATT and SNEGSKA (reference sequence). The CDR3 is made up of 13 amino acids. Trimming cost V 3 bases and J 9 bases, with 17 bases left between them. The CDR3 reads CSASPGGRGPQYF. Written as DNA, the CDR3 is TGCAGTGCTAGCCCCGGCGGGCGAGGTCCCCAGTACTTC.

In this sample, this clonotype turned up many times. This chain uses TRBV7-9 with TRBJ2-1; no definite D call. The germline V and J ends were trimmed by 3 bases and 5 bases, with 8 bases remaining between them. The CDR3 totals 13 residues. The germline V gene has CDR1 SEHNR and CDR2 FQNEAQ (reference sequence). This CDR3 is CASSFLGNNEQFF. The CDR3, as DNA: TGTGCCAGCAGCTTCCTTGGAAACAATGAGCAGTTCTTC.